The sequence of this T cell receptor (beta chain) was determined in a study of blood T cell repertoires in COVID-19. Study overall: The origin of the acute and convalescent COVID-19 samples was the United States, Italy and Spain. Sample material is recorded as cDNA or gDNA derived from T cells, B-cell-depleted T cells, or PBMCs.

This CDR3 is built from 15 residues. The ends lost 2 bases at V and 1 base at J; junction bases unmatched: 3. CDR1 and CDR2 from the germline V gene are MNHEY and SMNVEV (reference sequence). Per the authors' pipeline: Cell counts per sample came from amplifying reference gene primers. The assay was immunoSEQ multiplex PCR, and TCRdb's table has in-frame clones only and misses some. The V and J calls and the clone size are those of that table, but D and trimming were determined from the DNA. The repertoire holds 85,000 to 120,000 clones, with around 87% as singletons. The rearrangement uses TRBV27 and TRBJ1-1; 8 nucleotides agree with TRBD1. Sequences were obtained from peripheral blood. This TCR was recovered from a man aged 45 to 65 with active or convalescent COVID-19. CDR3 in DNA: TGTGCCAGCAGTTTAAACGGACAGGGGAACACTGAAGCTTTCTTT. It specifies CASSLNGQGNTEAFF.